These 27 T cell receptor beta chains originate from one sample sequenced in a study of early T cells in non-severe SARS-CoV-2 infection. MiXCR, applied by TCRdb to the 5' RACE reads, yields one record per CDR3 protein. The table includes 70,000 or so distinct CDR3 sequences, roughly an eighth detected once. Sequenced input: whole blood. Source of these receptors: an adult who was a healthcare worker with PCR-confirmed SARS-CoV-2 infection or an uninfected control (not recorded which).

There are a few counts of this clonotype. This chain uses TRBV20-1 with TRBJ2-5; TRBD2 might be the D (5 bases). The CDR3 covers 14 residues. Trimming pared 0 bases from V and 6 bases from J, leaving 14 bases between. Germline-derived CDR1 and CDR2 are DFQATT and SNEGSKA (reference sequence). The DNA for the CDR3 is TGCAGTGCTAGAGATCGCGACTGGAGGAAGACCCAGTACTTC. Translation: CSARDRDWRKTQYF.

J is TRBJ1-2 and V is TRBV30; maybe TRBD1 (5 bases). Germline V lookup: CDR1 GTSNPN, CDR2 SVGIG (reference sequence). The CDR3 is made up of 14 amino acids. V dropped 0 bases and J dropped 8 bases, with 16 bases sitting between them. The CDR3 protein is CAWSVLGTLRGYTF. CDR3 DNA sequence: TGTGCCTGGAGTGTACTAGGGACCCTACGAGGCTACACCTTC.

The chain uses TRBV27 and TRBJ1-2; no clear D gene. V was trimmed by 4 bases and J by 2 bases, leaving 14 bases between them. The CDR3 loop spans 15 amino acids. Germline CDR1 reads MNHEY; CDR2 reads SMNVEV (reference sequence). The CDR3 nucleotides read TGTGCCAGCAGTTCACTTCAGACAATGAACTATGGCTACACCTTC. Residues: CASSSLQTMNYGYTF.

V and J are TRBV20-1 and TRBJ2-3; possibly TRBD2 for D (7 bases). The V end lost 3 bases, the J end lost 4 bases, and 11 bases lay between the germline ends. Germline V gene lookup returns CDR1 DFQATT and CDR2 SNEGSKA (reference sequence). CDR3 length equals 13 residues. In nucleotides, the CDR3 is TGCAGTGCTAGCCCGGGGGGCCCAGATACGCAGTATTTT. Its protein product is CSASPGGPDTQYF.

V gene TRBV2 combines with J gene TRBJ2-2; D is undetermined. Germline V gives CDR1 SNHLY, CDR2 FYNNEI. The CDR3 consists of 14 residues. The ends were cut back, 1 base at V and 1 base at J, with 4 bases in the middle. This CDR3 reads CASSEEGNTGELFF. CDR3 bases: TGTGCCAGCAGTGAAGAGGGGAACACCGGGGAGCTGTTTTTT.

This clonotype was observed at least ten times. The chain carries TRBV7-3 and TRBJ2-3; a possible D gene is TRBD2 (7 bases). The CDR3 sequence is 15 residues long. Germline-derived CDR1 and CDR2 are SGHTA and FQGTGA. The germline V and J ends were trimmed by 4 bases and 4 bases, with 15 bases remaining between them. CDR3 protein: CASSWSQGGADTQYF. Here the CDR3 DNA reads TGTGCCAGCAGCTGGAGTCAAGGGGGGGCAGATACGCAGTATTTT.

This clonotype occurred many times. The chain has TRBV7-2 and TRBJ2-1, with D uncertain. V was pared by 5 bases and J by 0 bases, with 14 bases between. There are 16 residues in the CDR3. The germline V gene has CDR1 SGHTA and CDR2 FQGNSA. The CDR3 coding sequence is TGTGCCAGCAGCCTAAATTGGGCCTACTCCTACAATGAGCAGTTCTTC. Protein product: CASSLNWAYSYNEQFF.

This clonotype has only a few counts. This sequence joins TRBV7-2 and TRBJ2-5; possible D gene TRBD1, 5 bases. Germline CDR1 is SGHTA and CDR2 is FQGNSA. Trimming stripped 5 bases from V and 5 bases from J, with 12 bases between. CDR3 length: 13 amino acids. CDR3 sequence (DNA): TGTGCCAGCAGCCAAGCAGGGATGGAGACCCAGTACTTC. Its protein product is CASSQAGMETQYF.

The V gene is TRBV7-8, the J gene TRBJ2-7; unclear D gene. The CDR3 consists of 12 residues. Germline CDR1 reads SGHVS; CDR2 reads FQNEAQ. V shed 1 base and J shed 2 bases, with 3 bases lying between them. The chain's CDR3 is CASSLEAYEQYF. For the CDR3, the DNA is TGTGCCAGCAGCTTAGAGGCCTACGAGCAGTACTTC.

The chain links TRBV7-6 to TRBJ1-3, with D perhaps TRBD1 (5 bases). Germline loops: CDR1 SGHVS, CDR2 FNYEAQ. This CDR3 contains 17 residues. The ends were cut back, 1 base at V and 3 bases at J, with 16 bases in the middle. The CDR3, as DNA: TGTGCCAGCAGCTTAGGACGCGGCAGGGCAATTGGAAACACCATATATTTT. This codes for CASSLGRGRAIGNTIYF.

This clonotype showed up just a few times. The J gene is TRBJ1-2, the V gene TRBV5-1, with D perhaps matching TRBD1 (6 bases). The ends were cut back, 4 bases at V and 6 bases at J, with 16 bases in the middle. Germline V gene lookup returns CDR1 SGHRS and CDR2 YFSETQ. The CDR3 is made up of 14 amino acids. CDR3 DNA: TGCGCCAGCAGCCCCCTACAGGGTAATCATGGCTACACCTTC. Translation: CASSPLQGNHGYTF.

There are many counts of this clonotype. The rearrangement joins TRBV7-3 to TRBJ1-1; D not resolved. The CDR3 runs to 13 residues. CDR1 SGHTA and CDR2 FQGTGA come from the germline V gene. V gave up 5 bases and J gave up 1 base, with 8 bases separating them. The CDR3, as DNA: TGTGCCAGCAGCACAAATAGGAACACTGAAGCTTTCTTT. This translates into CASSTNRNTEAFF.

On this clonotype: It may be a read error: a sequence one base away is much more abundant. This rearrangement joins TRBV29-1 to TRBJ2-3; 10 nucleotides match TRBD2. The CDR3 sequence is 14 residues long. The junction had 7 bases not matched to a gene; V was cut back by 7 bases and J by 3 bases. Germline CDR1 reads SQVTM; CDR2 reads ANQGSEA. The CDR3 region is CSAPPSGGTDTQYF. For the CDR3, the DNA is TGCAGCGCTCCCCCTAGCGGGGGTACAGATACGCAGTATTTT.

The chain employs TRBV5-1 and TRBJ1-1; 7 nucleotides align to TRBD1. J lost 1 base, V lost 5 bases, and 5 bases had no gene match. CDR1 SGHRS and CDR2 YFSETQ come from the germline V gene. The CDR3 covers 14 residues. The CDR3 DNA follows: TGCGCCAGCAGGGGACAGCTTGGGAACACTGAAGCTTTCTTT. Translating it yields CASRGQLGNTEAFF.

This clonotype turned up a few times. The gene calls are TRBV18 and TRBJ1-1; TRBD1 matches at 7 bases. This CDR3 has 14 residues. Unmatched junction bases numbered 6, after V lost 4 bases and J lost 4 bases. In germline, CDR1 is KGHSH, CDR2 LQKENI. Written as DNA, the CDR3 is TGTGCCAGCTCACTATCAGGGGGTAGCACTGAAGCTTTCTTT. It specifies CASSLSGGSTEAFF.

This clonotype occurred a few times. The chain combines TRBV28 with TRBJ2-3, with 13 positions matching TRBD2. The CDR3 has 16 amino acids. The germline CDR1 and CDR2 sequences are MDHEN and SYDVKM. With V trimmed by 5 bases and J by 1 base, 3 bases remained unmatched. The CDR3 region has the DNA TGTGCCAGCAGTACCGGACTAGCGGGGGGCACAGATACGCAGTATTTT. This encodes CASSTGLAGGTDTQYF.

This clonotype is a singleton in its sample. The chain combines TRBV20-1 with TRBJ2-7; the D is unclear. This CDR3 is 13 amino acids long. Trimming cost V 3 bases and J 1 base, with 10 bases left between them. Per germline, CDR1 DFQATT and CDR2 SNEGSKA (reference sequence). The CDR3 region is CSARSILSYEQYF. The CDR3 DNA is TGCAGTGCTAGGAGTATTTTATCCTACGAGCAGTACTTC.

This clonotype was detected only a few times. J is TRBJ2-7 and V is TRBV6-5; 7 bases map to TRBD1. This CDR3 is built from 13 residues. V shed 5 bases and J 5 bases; nucleotides not matched to a gene: 6. Germline CDR1 reads MNHEY; CDR2 reads SVGAGI. The CDR3 loop reads CASSKTGSHEQYF. DNA for the CDR3: TGTGCCAGCAGTAAGACAGGGAGCCACGAGCAGTACTTC.

The chain carries TRBV29-1 and TRBJ1-3; 8 nucleotides match TRBD1. With V trimmed by 1 base and J by 2 bases, 1 base remained unmatched. Per the germline V gene, CDR1 is SQVTM and CDR2 is ANQGSEA. The CDR3 length is 14 residues. The CDR3 region is CSVEATGAGNTIYF. As DNA, the CDR3 is TGCAGCGTTGAAGCGACAGGGGCTGGAAACACCATATATTTT.

This chain connects TRBV7-2 to TRBJ2-1; TRBD2 matches 10 bases. Germline V lookup: CDR1 SGHTA, CDR2 FQGNSA. This CDR3 has 16 residues. The V segment lost 1 base and the J segment 6 bases; nucleotides outside the gene matches: 6. CDR3 region: CASSLGPRTSGNEQFF. The CDR3 region has the DNA TGTGCCAGCAGCTTAGGACCGAGGACTAGCGGCAATGAGCAGTTCTTC.

Many counts were recorded for this clonotype. The V call is TRBV11-2, the J call TRBJ2-5, with D perhaps given as TRBD1 or TRBD2 (5 bases each). Germline V gene sequence: CDR1 SGHAT, CDR2 FQNNGV. V dropped 4 bases and J dropped 5 bases, with 17 bases sitting between them. The CDR3 is made up of 15 amino acids. CDR3 sequence reads: CASSSRPGEGETQYF. DNA for the CDR3: TGTGCCAGCAGCTCCCGTCCGGGTGAGGGGGAGACCCAGTACTTC.

This clonotype was recorded many times. V and J are TRBV28 and TRBJ1-2, with a weak D call TRBD1 (6 bases). Germline lookup yields CDR1 MDHEN and CDR2 SYDVKM. This CDR3 comprises 14 residues. Trimming left V 2 bases short and J 4 bases short, with 11 bases between. The CDR3 here is CASSLKGGTYGYTF. The CDR3 DNA is TGTGCCAGCAGTTTAAAGGGGGGAACCTATGGCTACACCTTC.

This chain joins TRBV20-1 and TRBJ2-7, with D possibly matching TRBD2 (5 bases). The CDR3 extends over 13 amino acids. The germline V and J ends were trimmed by 1 base and 6 bases, with 13 bases remaining between them. Germline V CDR1 and CDR2: DFQATT, SNEGSKA (reference sequence). CDR3 in DNA: TGCAGTGCTAGAGGAGACGGGATGGGCGAGCAGTACTTC. This codes for CSARGDGMGEQYF.

This clonotype showed up many times. The J gene is TRBJ2-1, the V gene TRBV20-1; a possible D gene is TRBD2 (5 bases). V was shortened by 3 bases and J by 5 bases, with 5 bases between the two germline ends. This CDR3 region has 11 residues. Germline CDR1 and CDR2: DFQATT and SNEGSKA (reference sequence). CDR3 amino acids: CSARGDNEQFF. The CDR3 DNA reads as TGCAGTGCTAGGGGAGACAATGAGCAGTTCTTC.

The table lists this clonotype with many counts. The rearrangement links TRBV7-9 to TRBJ1-5; 10 bases line up with TRBD1. V lost 5 bases to trimming and J lost 4 bases; unmatched junction nucleotides: 2. The CDR3 consists of 14 residues. Germline CDR1 SEHNR, CDR2 FQNEAQ (reference sequence). CDR3 residues: CASSRGQGNQPQHF. The CDR3 DNA reads TGTGCCAGCAGCCGGGGACAGGGGAATCAGCCCCAGCATTTT.

The CDR3 is CSAIPTGATNEKLFF. CDR3 nucleotides: TGCAGTGCCATCCCGACTGGTGCAACTAATGAAAAACTGTTTTTT. V and J are TRBV20-1 and TRBJ1-4; no clear D gene. The germline V gene has CDR1 DFQATT and CDR2 SNEGSKA (reference sequence). The CDR3 has 15 residues. V gave up 6 bases and J gave up 0 bases, with 14 bases separating them.

This clonotype has a handful of counts. The junction departs from the called germline gene at one end, perhaps through a read error. The chain carries TRBV10-3 and TRBJ1-3, with 9 positions matching TRBD1. The CDR3 is made up of 15 amino acids. Per the germline V gene, CDR1 is ENHRY and CDR2 is SYGVKD. For the CDR3, the DNA is TGTGCCATCACTCCCGGACAGGGGATTGGACACACCATATATTTT. This gives the protein CAITPGQGIGHTIYF.